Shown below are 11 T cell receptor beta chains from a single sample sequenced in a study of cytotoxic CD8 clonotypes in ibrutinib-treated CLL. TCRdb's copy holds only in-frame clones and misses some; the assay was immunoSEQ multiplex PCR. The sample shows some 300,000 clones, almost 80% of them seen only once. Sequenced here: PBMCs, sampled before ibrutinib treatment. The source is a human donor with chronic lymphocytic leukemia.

The CDR3 reads CSVEVIAGGPEGTDTQYF. The CDR3 nucleotides are TGCAGCGTTGAAGTTATAGCGGGAGGACCAGAGGGCACAGATACGCAGTATTTT. The chain recombines TRBV29-1 with TRBJ2-3; 10 bases align to TRBD2. V lost 1 base and J lost 1; bases outside the gene matches: 11. The CDR3 spans 18 residues. Germline V gene lookup returns CDR1 SQVTM and CDR2 ANQGSEA.

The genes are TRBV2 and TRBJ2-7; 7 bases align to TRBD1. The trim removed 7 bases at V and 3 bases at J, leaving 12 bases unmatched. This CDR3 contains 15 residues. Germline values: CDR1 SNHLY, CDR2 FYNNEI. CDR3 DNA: TGTGCCAGCACCCCACCGGGACAGTCCGTCTACGAGCAGTACTTC. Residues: CASTPPGQSVYEQYF.

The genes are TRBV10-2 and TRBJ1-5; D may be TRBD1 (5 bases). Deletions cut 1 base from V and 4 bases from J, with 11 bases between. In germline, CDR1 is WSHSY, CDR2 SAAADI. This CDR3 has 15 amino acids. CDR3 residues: CASSEWQGGNQPQHF. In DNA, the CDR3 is TGCGCCAGCAGTGAGTGGCAGGGAGGAAATCAGCCCCAGCATTTT.

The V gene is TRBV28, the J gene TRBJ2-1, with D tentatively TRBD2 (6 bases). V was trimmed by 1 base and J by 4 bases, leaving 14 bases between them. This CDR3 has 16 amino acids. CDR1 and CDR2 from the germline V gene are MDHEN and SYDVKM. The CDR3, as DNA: TGTGCCAGCAGTTTATTTGGGACTCGTCTTTACAATGAGCAGTTCTTC. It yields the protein CASSLFGTRLYNEQFF.

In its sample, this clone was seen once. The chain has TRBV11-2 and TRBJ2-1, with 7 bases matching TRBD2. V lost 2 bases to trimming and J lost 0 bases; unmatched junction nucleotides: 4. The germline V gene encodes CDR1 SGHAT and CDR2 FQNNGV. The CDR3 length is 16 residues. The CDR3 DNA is TGTGCCAGCAGCTTACCCCCTAGCGGCTCCTACAATGAGCAGTTCTTC. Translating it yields CASSLPPSGSYNEQFF.

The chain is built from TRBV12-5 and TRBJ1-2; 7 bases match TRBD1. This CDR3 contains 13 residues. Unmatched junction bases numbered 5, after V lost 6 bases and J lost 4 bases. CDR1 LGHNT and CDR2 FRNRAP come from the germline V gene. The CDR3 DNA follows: TGTGCTAGTGGCCCCGGGACAGTCTATGGCTACACCTTC. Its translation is CASGPGTVYGYTF.

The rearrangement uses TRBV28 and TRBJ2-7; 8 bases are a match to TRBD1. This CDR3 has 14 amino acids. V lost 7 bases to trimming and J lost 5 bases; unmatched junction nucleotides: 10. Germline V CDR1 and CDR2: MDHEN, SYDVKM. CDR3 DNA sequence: TGTGCCAGCAACCCGGGACAGGTTTTCGACGAGCAGTACTTC. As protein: CASNPGQVFDEQYF.

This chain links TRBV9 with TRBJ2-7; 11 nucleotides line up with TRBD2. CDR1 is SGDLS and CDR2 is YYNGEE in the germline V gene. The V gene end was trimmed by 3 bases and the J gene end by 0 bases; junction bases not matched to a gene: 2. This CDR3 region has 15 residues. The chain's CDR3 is CASSGTSGSSYEQYF. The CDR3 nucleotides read TGTGCCAGCAGCGGTACTAGCGGGAGCTCCTACGAGCAGTACTTC.

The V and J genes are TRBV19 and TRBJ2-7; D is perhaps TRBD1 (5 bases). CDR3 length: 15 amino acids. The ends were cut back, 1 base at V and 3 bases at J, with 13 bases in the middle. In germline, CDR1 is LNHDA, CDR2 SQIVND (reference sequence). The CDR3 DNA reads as TGTGCCAGTAGTATAGTGTGGGGCAAAATCTACGAGCAGTACTTC. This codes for CASSIVWGKIYEQYF.

CDR3 region: CASSLRRAPYNEQFF. For the CDR3, the DNA is TGTGCCAGCAGCCTCCGGAGGGCCCCTTACAATGAGCAGTTCTTC. The chain recombines TRBV7-3 with TRBJ2-1, with TRBD2 as a possible D gene (6 bases). The CDR3 runs to 15 residues. Trimming stripped 5 bases from V and 4 bases from J, with 15 bases between. CDR1 and CDR2 from the germline V gene are SGHTA and FQGTGA.

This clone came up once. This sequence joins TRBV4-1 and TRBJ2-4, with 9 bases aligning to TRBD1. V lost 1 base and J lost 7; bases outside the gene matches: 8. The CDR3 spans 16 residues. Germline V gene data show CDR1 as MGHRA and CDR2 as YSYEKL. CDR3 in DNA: TGCGCCAGCAGCCAAGTTCTCTCCGGGACAGGGAACATTCAGTACTTC. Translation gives CASSQVLSGTGNIQYF.